Shown below are 20 T cell receptor beta chains from a single sample sequenced in a study of blood T cell repertoires in COVID-19. Assay used: immunoSEQ multiplex PCR; TCRdb lists only in-frame clones, some missing. Here the sample spans about 240,000 clones, 85% to 90% being singletons. Material: peripheral blood. The receptors derive from a man in his sixties with acute or convalescent COVID-19.

The chain uses TRBV7-3 and TRBJ1-1; D is possibly TRBD1 (5 bases). The CDR3 has 15 residues. Germline assignment: CDR1 SGHTA and CDR2 FQGTGA. Trimming removed 1 base at V and 0 bases at J, with 9 bases between. CDR3 loop: CASSLMAGMNTEAFF. CDR3 in DNA: TGTGCCAGCAGCTTAATGGCAGGGATGAACACTGAAGCTTTCTTT.

This clone was counted between two and nine times. In DNA form, the CDR3 reads TGTGCCAGCAGCCCTAGTGGAACACTACCTGGAAACACCATATATTTT. This encodes CASSPSGTLPGNTIYF. The chain couples TRBV6-2 or TRBV6-3 to TRBJ1-3; unclear D gene. Germline lookup yields CDR1 MNHEY and CDR2 SVGEGT. V was trimmed by 6 bases and J by 2 bases, leaving 17 bases between them. The CDR3 runs to 16 residues.

The V and J genes are TRBV4-3 and TRBJ1-1; 7 bases are a match to TRBD1. In germline, CDR1 is LGHNA, CDR2 YSLEER. J gave up 7 bases and V 1 base, and 6 bases lay outside the gene matches. The CDR3 runs 14 residues. The CDR3 DNA reads TGCGCCAGCAGCCAAGCACAGGGGTGGGGTGAAGCTTTCTTT. It translates to CASSQAQGWGEAFF.

The J gene is TRBJ2-1, the V gene TRBV14, with D maybe TRBD2 (5 bases). The CDR3 extends over 13 amino acids. In germline, CDR1 is SGHDN, CDR2 FVKESK. Trimming left V 1 base short and J 10 bases short, with 11 bases between. In DNA, the CDR3 is TGTGCCAGCAGCCAAGCCCTAGCATGGGAGCAGTTCTTC. Translating gives CASSQALAWEQFF.

V gene TRBV5-1 combines with J gene TRBJ1-2; no clear D gene. Germline V gene data show CDR1 as SGHRS and CDR2 as YFSETQ. Deletions cut 3 bases from V and 0 bases from J, with 9 bases between. The CDR3 extends over 14 amino acids. CDR3 DNA: TGCGCCAGCAGCTCTGACGGGTCTAACTATGGCTACACCTTC. Protein: CASSSDGSNYGYTF.

CDR3 loop: CASSETSGQETQYF. Written as DNA, the CDR3 is TGTGCCAGCAGCGAAACTAGCGGCCAAGAGACCCAGTACTTC. This rearrangement joins TRBV9 to TRBJ2-5; 8 bases line up with TRBD2. CDR1 is SGDLS and CDR2 is YYNGEE in the germline V gene. The CDR3 covers 14 residues. The trim removed 3 bases at V and 1 base at J, leaving 2 bases unmatched.

The chain carries TRBV19 and TRBJ1-5; 12 positions agree with TRBD1. J was trimmed by 6 bases and V by 4 bases; bases with no gene match: 4. The CDR3 runs to 15 residues. Germline V CDR1 and CDR2: LNHDA, SQIVND (reference sequence). The CDR3 loop is CASSRDRGPSQPQHF. In nucleotides, the CDR3 is TGTGCCAGTAGTAGGGACAGGGGGCCGAGTCAGCCCCAGCATTTT.

DNA of the CDR3: TGTGCCAGCAGCAAGGAGTCTGGTTCACCCCTCCACTTT. Its protein product is CASSKESGSPLHF. The genes are TRBV6-6 and TRBJ1-6; no reliable D call. Trimming removed 6 bases at V and 9 bases at J, with 12 bases between. Germline CDR1 and CDR2: MNHNY and SVGAGI (reference sequence). This CDR3 contains 13 residues.

V usage is TRBV11-3 and J usage is TRBJ2-5; D may be TRBD1 (5 bases). Trimming took off 3 bases at V and 5 bases at J, with 7 bases between the two ends. CDR1 SGHNT and CDR2 YENEEA come from the germline V gene. CDR3 length: 12 amino acids. The DNA for the CDR3 is TGTGCCAGCAGCTTGGGGCTGGAGACCCAGTACTTC. It codes for CASSLGLETQYF.

The chain is built from TRBV9 and TRBJ2-1; 11 bases are a match to TRBD2. Germline CDR1 reads SGDLS; CDR2 reads YYNGEE. Trimming removed 3 bases from V and 6 bases from J; junction bases left unmatched: 5. The CDR3 extends over 15 amino acids. Here the CDR3 reads CASSATSGSINEQFF. CDR3 nucleotides: TGTGCCAGCAGCGCCACTAGCGGGAGCATCAATGAGCAGTTCTTC.

The chain links TRBV9 to TRBJ2-3; 8 bases match TRBD2. Trimming at V came to 4 bases and at J to 0 bases, leaving 4 bases not matched to a gene. Germline lookup yields CDR1 SGDLS and CDR2 YYNGEE. This CDR3 is built from 15 residues. CDR3 coding DNA: TGTGCCAGCAGCACAGCGGGAGACAGCACAGATACGCAGTATTTT. Residues: CASSTAGDSTDTQYF.

The chain uses TRBV27 and TRBJ1-1, with TRBD1 as a possible D gene (5 bases). Per germline, CDR1 MNHEY and CDR2 SMNVEV (reference sequence). This CDR3 is 16 amino acids long. The V end lost 6 bases, the J end lost 5 bases, and 22 bases lay between the germline ends. CDR3 in amino acids: CASRREAGGVSTEAFF. CDR3 DNA: TGTGCCAGCAGAAGGGAAGCCGGGGGGGTGAGTACTGAAGCTTTCTTT.

V and J are TRBV10-3 and TRBJ1-2, with 8 bases matching TRBD1. V lost 3 bases, J lost 4 bases, and 7 bases stayed unmatched. From germline, CDR1 is ENHRY and CDR2 SYGVKD. This CDR3 has 15 amino acids. For the CDR3, the DNA is TGTGCCATCAGTGACCCGGACAGGGCGGGCTATGGCTACACCTTC. Amino acids: CAISDPDRAGYGYTF.

This clone was detected a few times. This sequence joins TRBV27 and TRBJ2-1, with a weak D call TRBD2 (5 bases). The CDR3 runs to 18 residues. Trimming shortened V by 0 bases and J by 3 bases, and 18 bases separated the two germline ends. CDR1 MNHEY and CDR2 SMNVEV come from the germline V gene (reference sequence). The CDR3 sequence is CASSLSPNPSGDYNEQFF. As DNA, the CDR3 is TGTGCCAGCAGTTTATCCCCAAATCCCAGCGGAGACTACAATGAGCAGTTCTTC.

J is TRBJ2-7 and V is TRBV5-5, with D perhaps matching TRBD2 (5 bases). The germline V and J ends were trimmed by 3 bases and 5 bases, with 24 bases remaining between them. The CDR3 covers 17 residues. CDR1 and CDR2 (germline): SGHKS, YYEKEE (reference sequence). Here the CDR3 DNA reads TGTGCCAGCAGCTATATTGCGGCGGGCCCCCCTCTTGACGAGCAGTACTTC. This translates into CASSYIAAGPPLDEQYF.

This chain links TRBV19 with TRBJ2-7; 12 nucleotides agree with TRBD1. The J segment lost 6 bases and the V segment lost 10 bases, leaving 10 bases of the junction unmatched. Germline CDR1 is LNHDA and CDR2 is SQIVND (reference sequence). This CDR3 is 14 amino acids long. CDR3 protein: CATASGTGGTEQYF. The CDR3 nucleotides are TGTGCCACTGCATCCGGGACAGGGGGCACCGAGCAGTACTTC.

The V and J genes are TRBV6-2 or TRBV6-3 and TRBJ1-1; no reliable D call. Germline V CDR1 and CDR2: MNHEY, SVGEGT. This CDR3 contains 12 residues. Trimming took 4 bases from V and 4 from J, leaving 7 bases between them. The CDR3 loop reads CASSLQSTEAFF. CDR3 DNA: TGTGCCAGCAGTTTACAGAGCACTGAAGCTTTCTTT.

In regard to this clone: A junction end diverges from the germline sequence, so it may reflect a read error. The CDR3 sequence is CASSDSGTEIYGYTF. The CDR3 DNA reads TGTGCCAGCAGTGACTCTGGGACAGAAATCTATGGCTACACCTTC. The chain carries TRBV6-5 and TRBJ1-2; 7 nucleotides agree with TRBD1. The CDR3 is 15 amino acids. Germline V gene lookup returns CDR1 MNHEY and CDR2 SVGAGI.

This clone was counted a few times. The chain recombines TRBV28 with TRBJ1-5; a weak D match, TRBD1 (6 bases). V was pared by 4 bases and J by 1 base, with 14 bases between. Germline lookup yields CDR1 MDHEN and CDR2 SYDVKM. The length of the CDR3 is 16 residues. CDR3 sequence: CASSSQGVGSNQPQHF. CDR3 DNA sequence: TGTGCCAGCAGTTCACAGGGAGTTGGAAGCAATCAGCCCCAGCATTTT. Complete variable domain (other parts from reference TRBV28 and TRBJ1-5): DVKVTQSSRYLVKRTGEKVFLECVQDMDHENMFWYRQDPGLGLRLIYFSYDVKMKEKGDIPEGYSVSREKKERFSLILESASTNQTSMYLCASSSQGVGSNQPQHFGDGTRLSIL.

This clone was detected once. The chain has TRBV20-1 and TRBJ1-2; D is undetermined. CDR3 length: 11 residues. Germline lookup yields CDR1 DFQATT and CDR2 SNEGSKA (reference sequence). Trimming left V 2 bases short and J 10 bases short, with 11 bases between. The CDR3 protein is CSARPQLIYTF. In DNA, the CDR3 is TGCAGTGCTAGACCACAGTTGATCTACACCTTC.